Below, 19 T cell receptor beta chains from the same sample are listed, as sequenced in a study of molecular identifiers for immune sequencing clone quantification. TCRdb recomputed calls from the PCR reads with MiXCR, one row per CDR3 protein. The table includes 85,000 to 100,000 distinct CDR3 sequences, around 24% detected once. Sequencing used naive CD8+ T cells from blood, with Jurkat cell RNA spiked in. Subset specified: FACS-sorted CD8+CD4-CCR7+CD45RA+ naive T cells. These receptors all stem from a human donor in good health. Some libraries in this study had Jurkat cell RNA spiked in.

This clonotype was counted many times. J is TRBJ2-3 and V is TRBV4-2; D unresolved. Trimming removed 1 base from V and 2 bases from J, with 10 bases in between. The CDR3 loop spans 15 amino acids. Germline lookup yields CDR1 LGHNA and CDR2 YNFKEQ. In DNA, the CDR3 is TGTGCCAGCAGCCAAGGCACTCCCCTCACAGATACGCAGTATTTT. Translation: CASSQGTPLTDTQYF.

With regard to this clonotype: This may be a read error, as it is one base from a much larger clone. Without the conserved terminal phenylalanine or tryptophan, this CDR3 likely stems from a read error. The chain couples TRBV4-1 to TRBJ1-5, with D maybe TRBD1 (5 bases). This CDR3 spans 15 amino acids. V was pared by 0 bases and J by 7 bases, with 13 bases between. Germline V gene data show CDR1 as MGHRA and CDR2 as YSYEKL. DNA of the CDR3: TGCGCCAGCAGCCAAGATCCGCAGGGAGGACAGCCCCAGCATCTT. Its translation: CASSQDPQGGQPQHL.

This clonotype came up a few times. The rearrangement joins TRBV11-2 to TRBJ2-3, with D perhaps matching TRBD1 (6 bases). Per germline, CDR1 SGHAT and CDR2 FQNNGV. The length of the CDR3 is 18 residues. V was cut by 1 base and J by 0 bases, with 17 bases left in between. Here the CDR3 DNA reads TGTGCCAGCAGCTTAGTAGGGGGTGGGACGGCCAGCACAGATACGCAGTATTTT. Translated, it gives CASSLVGGGTASTDTQYF.

The rearrangement links TRBV15 to TRBJ2-7, with 10 nucleotides matching TRBD1. CDR1 is LNHNV and CDR2 is YYDKDF in the germline V gene (reference sequence). Unmatched junction bases numbered 4, after V lost 5 bases and J lost 9 bases. The CDR3 extends over 12 amino acids. The chain's CDR3 is CATSWTGGAQYF. Here the CDR3 DNA reads TGTGCCACCAGCTGGACAGGGGGTGCGCAGTACTTC.

This clonotype was detected a few times. The rearrangement uses TRBV5-4 and TRBJ2-3; possible D gene TRBD2, 7 bases. Germline CDR1 reads SGHNT; CDR2 reads YYREEE (reference sequence). Trimming took 2 bases from V and 0 from J, leaving 19 bases between them. The CDR3 length is 18 residues. The CDR3 coding sequence is TGTGCCAGCAGCTTTTTTGGGGGGGCGACCTTTAGCACAGATACGCAGTATTTT. It translates to CASSFFGGATFSTDTQYF. Full variable domain (missing parts from reference TRBV5-4 and TRBJ2-3): ETGVTQSPTHLIKTRGQQVTLRCSSQSGHNTVSWYQQALGQGPQFIFQYYREEENGRGNFPPRFSGLQFPNYSSELNVNALELDDSALYLCASSFFGGATFSTDTQYFGPGTRLTVL.

This clonotype was seen repeatedly, ten times or more. The chain carries TRBV5-5 and TRBJ1-2; the D is unclear. The CDR3 consists of 14 residues. The V and J ends lost 1 base and 2 bases respectively, with 9 bases between them. CDR1 is SGHKS and CDR2 is YYEKEE in the germline V gene (reference sequence). Here the CDR3 DNA reads TGTGCCAGCAGCTTGTCAGAGTCAAACTATGGCTACACCTTC. Translation gives CASSLSESNYGYTF.

The V gene is TRBV6-5, the J gene TRBJ1-5; perhaps TRBD1 as D (6 bases). The CDR3 is 14 amino acids. Germline values: CDR1 MNHEY, CDR2 SVGAGI. V dropped 6 bases and J dropped 5 bases, with 14 bases sitting between them. The CDR3 sequence is CASRELRGDQPQHF. The DNA for the CDR3 is TGTGCCAGCAGGGAACTCAGGGGAGATCAGCCCCAGCATTTT.

This clonotype was recorded many times. The CDR3 sequence is CASSETGNQPQHF. The CDR3 DNA follows: TGTGCCAGCAGTGAGACGGGGAATCAGCCCCAGCATTTT. This chain connects TRBV6-2 or TRBV6-3 to TRBJ1-5; D not certain. Germline V gives CDR1 MNHEY, CDR2 SVGEGT. The CDR3 sequence is 13 residues long. The ends were cut back, 5 bases at V and 4 bases at J, with 9 bases in the middle.

The chain recombines TRBV7-9 with TRBJ1-1; no clear D gene. Trimming left V 0 bases short and J 0 bases short, with 5 bases between. Germline V lookup: CDR1 SEHNR, CDR2 FQNEAQ (reference sequence). This CDR3 is built from 14 residues. CDR3 region: CASSLARVNTEAFF. The CDR3 bases are TGTGCCAGCAGCTTAGCTCGCGTGAACACTGAAGCTTTCTTT.

This clonotype was detected ten times or more. V gene TRBV24-1 combines with J gene TRBJ2-7; weak D call: TRBD2 (5 bases). There are 16 residues in the CDR3. Germline CDR1 reads KGHDR; CDR2 reads SFDVKD. Trimming pared 3 bases from V and 6 bases from J, leaving 20 bases between. The CDR3 DNA sequence: TGTGCCACCAGTGATCCTGGTCCGGCGGGCCCACGCGAGCAGTACTTC. The encoded protein is CATSDPGPAGPREQYF.

The sample holds many counts of this clonotype. This chain links TRBV12-3 or TRBV12-4 with TRBJ2-3, with D perhaps TRBD2 (6 bases). V was clipped by 3 bases and J by 0 bases, with 13 bases between them. The CDR3 totals 16 residues. CDR3 sequence (DNA): TGTGCCAGCAGTTTGGAGGGGCGGTTCAGCACAGATACGCAGTATTTT. Translating gives CASSLEGRFSTDTQYF.

This clonotype was recorded once. J is TRBJ1-6 and V is TRBV29-1; D may be TRBD1 (5 bases). Trimming cost V 7 bases and J 5 bases, with 12 bases left between them. The germline CDR1 and CDR2 sequences are SQVTM and ANQGSEA. This CDR3 has 13 amino acids. The CDR3 sequence: CSDAQGDNSPLHF. In nucleotides, the CDR3 is TGCAGCGATGCGCAGGGAGATAATTCACCCCTCCACTTT.

V usage is TRBV7-9 and J usage is TRBJ1-2, with D tentatively TRBD1 (5 bases). The ends were cut back, 5 bases at V and 1 base at J, with 11 bases in the middle. The CDR3 is 14 amino acids. Germline lookup yields CDR1 SEHNR and CDR2 FQNEAQ (reference sequence). The CDR3 loop reads CASSLPGLNYGYTF. CDR3 DNA: TGTGCCAGCAGCCTGCCGGGACTTAACTATGGCTACACCTTC.

This clonotype was counted at least ten times. This chain links TRBV6-6 with TRBJ2-2; 7 positions match TRBD2. The J segment lost 6 bases and the V segment lost 6 bases, leaving 13 bases of the junction unmatched. CDR3 length equals 16 residues. CDR1 and CDR2 from the germline V gene are MNHNY and SVGAGI (reference sequence). CDR3 sequence reads: CASRPEAGFGPGELFF. In nucleotides, the CDR3 is TGTGCCAGCAGACCAGAAGCGGGATTTGGTCCCGGGGAGCTGTTTTTT.

This clonotype was recorded at least ten times. Here the CDR3 DNA reads TGCGCCAGCAGCCCTAGGGGGCAGGGTGGATTGGAGACCCAGTACTTC. Protein: CASSPRGQGGLETQYF. J is TRBJ2-5 and V is TRBV4-3; TRBD1 matches 7 bases. Germline CDR1 is LGHNA and CDR2 is YSLEER. The trim removed 4 bases at V and 5 bases at J, leaving 13 bases unmatched. The CDR3 covers 16 residues.

V is TRBV7-9 and J is TRBJ2-2; D may be TRBD2 (6 bases). Deletions cut 3 bases from V and 3 bases from J, with 23 bases between. This CDR3 spans 19 amino acids. Germline V CDR1 and CDR2: SEHNR, FQNEAQ (reference sequence). DNA for the CDR3: TGTGCCAGCAGCTTCGGCCCTAGCGCGGGGATGTGCGACACCGGGGAGCTGTTTTTT. Its protein is CASSFGPSAGMCDTGELFF.

This clonotype was seen at least ten times. The V gene is TRBV7-9, the J gene TRBJ2-3; D is undetermined. Trimming took 1 base from V and 4 from J, leaving 18 bases between them. Per the germline V gene, CDR1 is SEHNR and CDR2 is FQNEAQ (reference sequence). The length of the CDR3 is 17 residues. The CDR3 DNA is TGTGCCAGCAGCTTAGAACTCGCGCGTTTCAAGGCAGATACGCAGTATTTT. As protein: CASSLELARFKADTQYF.

This clonotype was detected ten times or more. The V gene is TRBV27, the J gene TRBJ2-3; TRBD2 is a possible D gene (6 bases). V was clipped by 0 bases and J by 1 base, with 8 bases between them. Germline V lookup: CDR1 MNHEY, CDR2 SMNVEV (reference sequence). This CDR3 spans 15 amino acids. CDR3 amino acids: CASSLSPGGTDTQYF. The CDR3 coding sequence is TGTGCCAGCAGTTTATCGCCGGGGGGCACAGATACGCAGTATTTT.

This clonotype has a count of ten or more. The genes are TRBV6-7 and TRBJ2-7; maybe TRBD1 (6 bases). TRBV6-7 is assigned to the ORF class and has an uncertain function. CDR3 length equals 15 residues. V lost 3 bases, J lost 9 bases, and 21 bases lay in between. CDR3 in amino acids: CASSYWFRGPHGQYF. CDR3 DNA sequence: TGTGCCAGCAGTTATTGGTTCAGGGGCCCCCACGGGCAGTACTTC.